The source of this TCR beta chain is a study of blood T cell repertoires in COVID-19. About the study: The United States, Italy and Spain provided the acute and convalescent COVID-19 samples.

Patients of the Seattle cohort, enrolled during active infection, were followed longitudinally. The ends were cut back, 1 base at V and 3 bases at J, with 9 bases in the middle. CDR1 MGHRA and CDR2 YSYEKL come from the germline V gene. This CDR3 is 15 amino acids long. Clones were read by immunoSEQ multiplex PCR, and TCRdb kept only the in-frame ones, dropping some. Of 60,000 to 80,000 clones detected, approximately 80% appear once; the ten largest clones hold 9.5% to 15%. This sequence joins TRBV4-1 and TRBJ2-2, with D unclear. This sequence was found in a man aged 50-60 years with COVID-19, enrolled during active disease. The sample taken for sequencing was peripheral blood. CDR3 nucleotides: TGCGCCAGCAGCCAAGCGGAGACGTACACCGGGGAGCTGTTTTTT. This gives the protein CASSQAETYTGELFF.